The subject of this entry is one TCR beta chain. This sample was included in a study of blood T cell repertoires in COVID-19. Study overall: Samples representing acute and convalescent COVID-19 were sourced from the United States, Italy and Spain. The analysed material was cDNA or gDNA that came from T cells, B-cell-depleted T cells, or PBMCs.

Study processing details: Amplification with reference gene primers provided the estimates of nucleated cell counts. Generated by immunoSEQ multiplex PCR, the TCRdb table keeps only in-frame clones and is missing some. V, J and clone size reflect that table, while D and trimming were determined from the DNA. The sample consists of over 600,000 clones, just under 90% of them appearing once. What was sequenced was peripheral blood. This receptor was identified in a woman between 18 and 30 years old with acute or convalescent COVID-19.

This CDR3 is CASSSYRQSGNTIYF. CDR3 DNA sequence: TGCGCCAGCAGCTCATATAGACAGTCTGGAAACACCATATATTTT. V is TRBV5-1 and J is TRBJ1-3; D is possibly TRBD1 (5 bases). V lost 3 bases and J lost 1, with 11 bases in between. Germline values: CDR1 SGHRS, CDR2 YFSETQ. The CDR3 spans 15 residues.